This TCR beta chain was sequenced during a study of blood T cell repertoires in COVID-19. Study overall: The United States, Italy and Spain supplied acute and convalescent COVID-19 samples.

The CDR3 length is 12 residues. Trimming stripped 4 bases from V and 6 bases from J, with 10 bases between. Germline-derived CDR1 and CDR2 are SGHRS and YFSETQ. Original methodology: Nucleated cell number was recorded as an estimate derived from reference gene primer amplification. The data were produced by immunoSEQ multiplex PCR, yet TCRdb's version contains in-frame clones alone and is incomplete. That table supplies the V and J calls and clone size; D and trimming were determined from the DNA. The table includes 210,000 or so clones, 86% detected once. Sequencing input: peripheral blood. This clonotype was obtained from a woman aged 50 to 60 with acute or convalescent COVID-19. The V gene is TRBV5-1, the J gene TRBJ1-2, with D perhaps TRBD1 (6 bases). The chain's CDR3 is CASSEGHDGYTF. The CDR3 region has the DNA TGCGCCAGCAGCGAGGGACACGATGGCTACACCTTC.